Listed below are T cell receptor beta chains from one sample, sequenced in a study of T cell responses to AZD1222 COVID-19 vaccine. Produced via immunoSEQ multiplex PCR; TCRdb's table is partial and in-frame only. Of about 100,000 clones detected, around 84% appear once; the ten largest clones hold around 1.5%. The sequencing used peripheral blood, collected on day 0 of AZD1222 vaccination. These receptors all stem from an adult in good health. Both conserved end residues are part of each CDR3. Fields, in order: V gene, J gene, D gene, CDR3 protein. A D gene is named only where the DNA matches it firmly.

v_call: TRBV6-1
j_call: TRBJ1-3
d_call: NA
cdr3_aa: CASSLQGAGNTIYF

v_call: TRBV18
j_call: TRBJ1-1
d_call: TRBD1
cdr3_aa: CASSPRARGGTEAFF

v_call: TRBV10-2
j_call: TRBJ1-5
d_call: TRBD1
cdr3_aa: CASRAGTGRNQPQHF

v_call: TRBV7-2
j_call: TRBJ2-7
d_call: NA
cdr3_aa: CASSWGYEQYF

v_call: TRBV30
j_call: TRBJ1-2
d_call: NA
cdr3_aa: CAWSRDRGNYGYTF

v_call: TRBV7-2
j_call: TRBJ1-2
d_call: TRBD1
cdr3_aa: CASSLYGGGQGVNYGYTF

v_call: TRBV5-1
j_call: TRBJ1-2
d_call: NA
cdr3_aa: CASSPGGTGNYGYTF

v_call: TRBV7-9
j_call: TRBJ1-1
d_call: NA
cdr3_aa: CASSHPRRGGTEAFF

v_call: TRBV9
j_call: TRBJ2-6
d_call: TRBD1
cdr3_aa: CASSATGTGTSSGANVLTF

v_call: TRBV10-2
j_call: TRBJ1-1
d_call: NA
cdr3_aa: CASSESGPYKAFF

v_call: TRBV3-1/TRBV3-2
j_call: TRBJ1-3
d_call: NA
cdr3_aa: CASSPMGESSGNTIYF

v_call: TRBV7-9
j_call: TRBJ1-2
d_call: NA
cdr3_aa: CASSLAHGWEYGYTF

v_call: TRBV11-2
j_call: TRBJ1-2
d_call: NA
cdr3_aa: CASSLEISGGYTF

v_call: TRBV4-1
j_call: TRBJ1-5
d_call: NA
cdr3_aa: CASSPRQDDQPQHF

v_call: TRBV9
j_call: TRBJ1-2
d_call: TRBD1
cdr3_aa: CASTKQGSYGYTF

v_call: TRBV28
j_call: TRBJ1-2
d_call: TRBD1
cdr3_aa: CASSLSTGVRYGYTF

v_call: TRBV6-5
j_call: TRBJ1-5
d_call: NA
cdr3_aa: CASSRASGTNQPQHF

v_call: TRBV7-2
j_call: TRBJ1-2
d_call: NA
cdr3_aa: CASSLSVGQALGYTF

v_call: TRBV7-2
j_call: TRBJ1-2
d_call: NA
cdr3_aa: CASSLPDPVGGYTF

v_call: TRBV5-4
j_call: TRBJ2-1
d_call: TRBD1
cdr3_aa: CASSLVGQGPGNEQFF

v_call: TRBV6-2/TRBV6-3
j_call: TRBJ1-2
d_call: TRBD1
cdr3_aa: CASSLDRDYGYTF

v_call: TRBV9
j_call: TRBJ2-2
d_call: TRBD2
cdr3_aa: CASSVVRGDGELFF

v_call: TRBV9
j_call: TRBJ1-2
d_call: NA
cdr3_aa: CASSVGLNYGYTF

v_call: TRBV7-6
j_call: TRBJ1-6
d_call: NA
cdr3_aa: CASSNRDLDSPLHF

v_call: TRBV30
j_call: TRBJ1-2
d_call: TRBD1
cdr3_aa: CALGGPGYTF

v_call: TRBV11-3
j_call: TRBJ2-7
d_call: NA
cdr3_aa: CASSLGATYEQYF

v_call: TRBV5-6
j_call: TRBJ1-1
d_call: NA
cdr3_aa: CASSPMEGGPEAFF

v_call: TRBV4-3
j_call: TRBJ2-7
d_call: NA
cdr3_aa: CASSQESQVPREQYF

v_call: TRBV10-3
j_call: TRBJ2-3
d_call: TRBD2
cdr3_aa: CAISDEREGVTQYF

v_call: TRBV27
j_call: TRBJ1-1
d_call: TRBD1
cdr3_aa: CASSLRGLGEAFF

v_call: TRBV24-1
j_call: TRBJ1-2
d_call: NA
cdr3_aa: CATSDWGYYGYTF

v_call: TRBV6-5
j_call: TRBJ1-6
d_call: TRBD1
cdr3_aa: CASSYARDRSSPLHF

v_call: TRBV10-3
j_call: TRBJ2-3
d_call: NA
cdr3_aa: CATRVGTDTQYF

v_call: TRBV6-2/TRBV6-3
j_call: TRBJ2-3
d_call: NA
cdr3_aa: CASSPSLWPSLTQYF

v_call: TRBV21-1
j_call: TRBJ1-5
d_call: NA
cdr3_aa: CASSPNGHSNQPQHF

v_call: TRBV27
j_call: TRBJ1-1
d_call: TRBD1
cdr3_aa: CASSPQGGVVNTEAFF

v_call: TRBV2
j_call: TRBJ1-5
d_call: NA
cdr3_aa: CASTGQWDQPQHF

v_call: TRBV4-2
j_call: TRBJ2-7
d_call: NA
cdr3_aa: CASSRVVHYEQYF

v_call: TRBV21-1
j_call: TRBJ1-2
d_call: NA
cdr3_aa: CASSIRKQGLGYTF

v_call: TRBV7-3
j_call: TRBJ1-2
d_call: NA
cdr3_aa: CASSSQGYGYTF

v_call: TRBV7-7
j_call: TRBJ1-2
d_call: TRBD1
cdr3_aa: CASSLRQGVPDGYTF